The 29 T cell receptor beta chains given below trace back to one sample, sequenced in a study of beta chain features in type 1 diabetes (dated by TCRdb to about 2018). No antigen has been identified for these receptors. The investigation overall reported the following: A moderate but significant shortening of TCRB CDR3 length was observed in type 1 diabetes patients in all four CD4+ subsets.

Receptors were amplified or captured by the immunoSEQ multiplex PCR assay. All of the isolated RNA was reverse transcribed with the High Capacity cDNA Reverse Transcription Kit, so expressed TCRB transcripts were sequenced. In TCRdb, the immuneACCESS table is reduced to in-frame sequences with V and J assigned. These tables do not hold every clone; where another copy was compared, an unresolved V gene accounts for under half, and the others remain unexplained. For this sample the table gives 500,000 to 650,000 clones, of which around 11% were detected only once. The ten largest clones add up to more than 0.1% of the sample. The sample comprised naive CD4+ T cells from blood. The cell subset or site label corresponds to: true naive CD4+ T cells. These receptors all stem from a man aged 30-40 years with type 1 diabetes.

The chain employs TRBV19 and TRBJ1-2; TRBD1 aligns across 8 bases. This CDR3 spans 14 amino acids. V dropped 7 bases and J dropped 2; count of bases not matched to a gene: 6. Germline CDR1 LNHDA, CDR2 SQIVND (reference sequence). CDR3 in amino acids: CASTQTGENYGYTF. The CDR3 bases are TGTGCCAGTACCCAGACAGGGGAAAACTATGGCTACACCTTC.

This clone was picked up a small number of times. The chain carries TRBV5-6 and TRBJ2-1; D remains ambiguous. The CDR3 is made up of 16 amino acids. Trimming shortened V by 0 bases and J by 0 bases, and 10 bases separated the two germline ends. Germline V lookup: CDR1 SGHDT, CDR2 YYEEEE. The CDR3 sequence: CASSLDWKSSYNEQFF. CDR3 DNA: TGTGCCAGCAGCTTGGATTGGAAGAGCTCCTACAATGAGCAGTTCTTC. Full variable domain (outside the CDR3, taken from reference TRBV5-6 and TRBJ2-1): DAGVTQSPTHLIKTRGQQVTLRCSPKSGHDTVSWYQQALGQGPQFIFQYYEEEERQRGNFPDRFSGHQFPNYSSELNVNALLLGDSALYLCASSLDWKSSYNEQFFGPGTRLTVL.

The CDR3 DNA follows: TGTGCCAGTAGCCGGACAGGGGAAGAGACCCAGTACTTC. This codes for CASSRTGEETQYF. The chain links TRBV19 to TRBJ2-5; 9 positions match TRBD1. With 6 bases clipped from V and 3 bases from J, the junction kept 2 bases outside the gene matches. CDR3 length equals 13 residues. Germline V gene sequence: CDR1 LNHDA, CDR2 SQIVND (reference sequence). Looking up the rest from reference TRBV19 and TRBJ2-5 gives the full variable domain: DGGITQSPKYLFRKEGQNVTLSCEQNLNHDAMYWYRQDPGQGLRLIYYSQIVNDFQKGDIAEGYSVSREKKESFPLTVTSAQKNPTAFYLCASSRTGEETQYFGPGTRLLVL.

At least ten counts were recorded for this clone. CDR3 sequence (DNA): TGTGCCAGCTCCGTAGCGCGCAATCAGCCCCAGCATTTT. Encoded protein: CASSVARNQPQHF. V and J are TRBV18 and TRBJ1-5, with no clear D. Germline CDR1 and CDR2: KGHSH and LQKENI. V was clipped by 6 bases and J by 2 bases, with 8 bases between them. This CDR3 contains 13 residues.

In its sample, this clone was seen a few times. CDR3 sequence (DNA): TGTGCCAGCGGCCATCAGCCCCAGCATTTT. Its protein is CASGHQPQHF. The chain uses TRBV28 and TRBJ1-5; D is ambiguous. CDR1 MDHEN and CDR2 SYDVKM come from the germline V gene. The CDR3 is 10 amino acids. V lost 8 bases, J lost 5 bases, and 4 bases lay in between. The full variable domain, its missing parts supplied by reference TRBV28 and TRBJ1-5, is DVKVTQSSRYLVKRTGEKVFLECVQDMDHENMFWYRQDPGLGLRLIYFSYDVKMKEKGDIPEGYSVSREKKERFSLILESASTNQTSMYLCASGHQPQHFGDGTRLSIL.

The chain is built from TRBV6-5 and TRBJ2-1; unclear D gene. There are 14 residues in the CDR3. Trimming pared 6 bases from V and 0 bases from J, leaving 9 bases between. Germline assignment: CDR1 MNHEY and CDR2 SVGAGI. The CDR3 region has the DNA TGTGCCAGCAGCATAGCCTACTCCTACAATGAGCAGTTCTTC. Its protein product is CASSIAYSYNEQFF.

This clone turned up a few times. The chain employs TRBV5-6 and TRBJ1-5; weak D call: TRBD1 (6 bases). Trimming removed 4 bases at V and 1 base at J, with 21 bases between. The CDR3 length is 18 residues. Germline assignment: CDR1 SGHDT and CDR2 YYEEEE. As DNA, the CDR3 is TGTGCCAGCAGCATTCGGTCAGGGGACTTACTAAGCAATCAGCCCCAGCATTTT. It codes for CASSIRSGDLLSNQPQHF.

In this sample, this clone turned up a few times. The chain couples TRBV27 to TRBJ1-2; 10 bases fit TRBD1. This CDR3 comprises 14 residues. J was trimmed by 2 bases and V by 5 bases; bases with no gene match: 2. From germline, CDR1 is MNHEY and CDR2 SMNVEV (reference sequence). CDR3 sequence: CASSMTGGNYGYTF. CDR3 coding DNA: TGTGCCAGCAGTATGACAGGGGGCAACTATGGCTACACCTTC.

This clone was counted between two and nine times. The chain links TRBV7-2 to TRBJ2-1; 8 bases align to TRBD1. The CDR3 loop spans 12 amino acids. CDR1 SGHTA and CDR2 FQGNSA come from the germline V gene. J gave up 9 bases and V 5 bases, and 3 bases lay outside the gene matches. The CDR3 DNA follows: TGTGCCAGCAGCCGGACAGGGCTTGAGCAGTTCTTC. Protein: CASSRTGLEQFF.

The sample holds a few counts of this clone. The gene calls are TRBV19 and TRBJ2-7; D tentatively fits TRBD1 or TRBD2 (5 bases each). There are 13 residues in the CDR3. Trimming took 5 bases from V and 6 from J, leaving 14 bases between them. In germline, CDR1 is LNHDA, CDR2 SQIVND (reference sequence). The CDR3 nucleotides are TGTGCCAGTAGTGAGCGGTCAGGGCTCGAGCAGTACTTC. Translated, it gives CASSERSGLEQYF.

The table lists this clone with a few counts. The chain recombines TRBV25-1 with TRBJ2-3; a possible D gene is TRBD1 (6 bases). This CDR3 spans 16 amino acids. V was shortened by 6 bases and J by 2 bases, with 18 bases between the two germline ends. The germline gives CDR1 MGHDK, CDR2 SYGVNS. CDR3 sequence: CASSPPMGTNTDTQYF. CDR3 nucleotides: TGTGCCAGCAGCCCTCCCATGGGGACAAACACAGATACGCAGTATTTT.

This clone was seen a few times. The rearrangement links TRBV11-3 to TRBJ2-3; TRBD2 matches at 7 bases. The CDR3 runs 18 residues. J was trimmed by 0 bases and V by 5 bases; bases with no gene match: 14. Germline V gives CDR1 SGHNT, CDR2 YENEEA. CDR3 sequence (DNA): TGTGCCAGCAGCCCGCGAGGGAGGCGGGGGACTAGCACAGATACGCAGTATTTT. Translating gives CASSPRGRRGTSTDTQYF. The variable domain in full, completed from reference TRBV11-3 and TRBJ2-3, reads EAGVVQSPRYKIIEKKQPVAFWCNPISGHNTLYWYLQNLGQGPELLIRYENEEAVDDSQLPKDRFSAERLKGVDSTLKIQPAELGDSAVYLCASSPRGRRGTSTDTQYFGPGTRLTVL.

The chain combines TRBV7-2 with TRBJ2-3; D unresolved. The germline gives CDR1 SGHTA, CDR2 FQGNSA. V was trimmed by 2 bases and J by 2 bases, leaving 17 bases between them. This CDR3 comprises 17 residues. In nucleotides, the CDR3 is TGTGCCAGCAGCTTAAAGCTCCGCTCGGCTATCACAGATACGCAGTATTTT. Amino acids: CASSLKLRSAITDTQYF.

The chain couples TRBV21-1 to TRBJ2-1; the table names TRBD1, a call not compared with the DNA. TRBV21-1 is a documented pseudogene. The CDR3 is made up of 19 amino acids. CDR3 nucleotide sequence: TGTGCCAGCAGCAAAGTTTCGGCAGGGATCTACTACTACTACAATGAGCAGTTCTTC. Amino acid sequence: CASSKVSAGIYYYYNEQFF.

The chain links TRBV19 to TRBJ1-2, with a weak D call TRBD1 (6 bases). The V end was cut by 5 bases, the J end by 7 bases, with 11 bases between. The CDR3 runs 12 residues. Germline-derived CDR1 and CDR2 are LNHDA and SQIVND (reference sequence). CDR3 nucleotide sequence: TGTGCCAGTAGTGATCTCAGGGGTGGCTACACCTTC. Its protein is CASSDLRGGYTF.

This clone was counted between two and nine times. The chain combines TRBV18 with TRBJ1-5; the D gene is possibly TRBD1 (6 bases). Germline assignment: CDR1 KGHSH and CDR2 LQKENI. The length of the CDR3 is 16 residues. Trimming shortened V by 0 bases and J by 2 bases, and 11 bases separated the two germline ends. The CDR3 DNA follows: TGTGCCAGCTCACCACCCCAGGGGAATCGCAATCAGCCCCAGCATTTT. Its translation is CASSPPQGNRNQPQHF.

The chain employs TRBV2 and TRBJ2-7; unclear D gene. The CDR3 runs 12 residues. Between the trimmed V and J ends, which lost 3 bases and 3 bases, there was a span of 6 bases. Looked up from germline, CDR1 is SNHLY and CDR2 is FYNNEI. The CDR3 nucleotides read TGTGCCAGCAGTGAGGTCGGCTACGAGCAGTACTTC. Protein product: CASSEVGYEQYF. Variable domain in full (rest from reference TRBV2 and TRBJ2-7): EPEVTQTPSHQVTQMGQEVILRCVPISNHLYFYWYRQILGQKVEFLVSFYNNEISEKSEIFDDQFSVERPDGSNFTLKIRSTKLEDSAMYFCASSEVGYEQYFGPGTRLTVT.

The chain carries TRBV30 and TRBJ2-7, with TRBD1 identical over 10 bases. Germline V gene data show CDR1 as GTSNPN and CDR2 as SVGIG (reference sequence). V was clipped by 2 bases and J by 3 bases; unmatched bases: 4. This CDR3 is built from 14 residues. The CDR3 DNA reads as TGTGCCTGGAGTCCGGGACAGGGGAACTACGAGCAGTACTTC. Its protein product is CAWSPGQGNYEQYF.

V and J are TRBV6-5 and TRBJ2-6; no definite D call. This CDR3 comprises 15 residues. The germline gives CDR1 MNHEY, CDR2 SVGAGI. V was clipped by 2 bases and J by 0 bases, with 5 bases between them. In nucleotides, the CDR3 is TGTGCCAGCAGTTACCGCTTCTCTGGGGCCAACGTCCTGACTTTC. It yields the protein CASSYRFSGANVLTF.

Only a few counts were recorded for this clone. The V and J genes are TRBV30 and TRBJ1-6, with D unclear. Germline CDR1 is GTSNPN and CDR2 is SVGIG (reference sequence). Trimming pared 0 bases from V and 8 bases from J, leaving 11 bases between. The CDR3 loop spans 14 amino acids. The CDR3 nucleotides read TGTGCCTGGAGTGTTCTTTACATGGATTCACCCCTCCACTTT. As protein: CAWSVLYMDSPLHF.

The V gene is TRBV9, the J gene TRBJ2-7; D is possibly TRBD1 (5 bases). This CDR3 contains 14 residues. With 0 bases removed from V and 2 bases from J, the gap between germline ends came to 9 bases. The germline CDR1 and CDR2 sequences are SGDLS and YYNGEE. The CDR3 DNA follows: TGTGCCAGCAGCGTAGACCAGGGTACCTACGAGCAGTACTTC. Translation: CASSVDQGTYEQYF.

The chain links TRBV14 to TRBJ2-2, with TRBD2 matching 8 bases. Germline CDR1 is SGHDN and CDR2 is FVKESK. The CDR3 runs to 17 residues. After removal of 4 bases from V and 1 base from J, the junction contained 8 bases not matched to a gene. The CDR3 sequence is CASSRRYAGGNTGELFF. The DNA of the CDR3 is TGTGCCAGCAGCCGTCGTTATGCGGGGGGGAACACCGGGGAGCTGTTTTTT.

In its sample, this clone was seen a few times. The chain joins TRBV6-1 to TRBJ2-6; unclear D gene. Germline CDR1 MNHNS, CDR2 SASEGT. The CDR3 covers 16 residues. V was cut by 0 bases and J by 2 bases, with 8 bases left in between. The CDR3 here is CASSEARGTGANVLTF. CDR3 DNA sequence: TGTGCCAGCAGTGAAGCGCGCGGAACTGGGGCCAACGTCCTGACTTTC.

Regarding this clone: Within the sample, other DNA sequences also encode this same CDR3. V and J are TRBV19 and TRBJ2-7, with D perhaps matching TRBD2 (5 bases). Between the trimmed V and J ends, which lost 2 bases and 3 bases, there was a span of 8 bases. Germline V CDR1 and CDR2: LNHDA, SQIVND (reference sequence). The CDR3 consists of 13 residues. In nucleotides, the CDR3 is TGTGCCAGTAGTATAAGGGAGAGCTACGAGCAGTACTTC. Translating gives CASSIRESYEQYF.

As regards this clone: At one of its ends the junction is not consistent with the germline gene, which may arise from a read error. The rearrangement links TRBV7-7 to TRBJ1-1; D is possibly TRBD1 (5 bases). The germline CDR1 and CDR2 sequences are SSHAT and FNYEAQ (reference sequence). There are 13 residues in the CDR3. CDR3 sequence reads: CASSAGQNTEAFF. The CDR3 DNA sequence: TGTGCTAGCAGCGCAGGGCAGAACACTGAAGCTTTCTTT.

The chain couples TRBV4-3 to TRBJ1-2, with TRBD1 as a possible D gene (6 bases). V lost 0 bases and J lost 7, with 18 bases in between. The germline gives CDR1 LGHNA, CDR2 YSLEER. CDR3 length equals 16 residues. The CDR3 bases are TGCGCCAGCAGCCAAGATCGGGGGGCCAGAAGGCCTGGCTACACCTTC. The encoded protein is CASSQDRGARRPGYTF.

In nucleotides, the CDR3 is TGTGCCAGCAGCCGGGGACCAACGGCGGATGGCTACACCTTC. Protein: CASSRGPTADGYTF. V is TRBV5-6 and J is TRBJ1-2; D is possibly TRBD1 (5 bases). Trimming removed 4 bases from V and 6 bases from J, with 16 bases in between. The germline V gene has CDR1 SGHDT and CDR2 YYEEEE. The length of the CDR3 is 14 residues.

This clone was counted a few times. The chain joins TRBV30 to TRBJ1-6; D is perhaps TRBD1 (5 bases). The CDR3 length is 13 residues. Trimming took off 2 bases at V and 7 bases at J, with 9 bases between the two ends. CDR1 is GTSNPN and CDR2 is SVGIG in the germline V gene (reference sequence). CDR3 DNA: TGTGCCTGGAGTAAGGGGATGAATTCACCCCTCCACTTT. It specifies CAWSKGMNSPLHF. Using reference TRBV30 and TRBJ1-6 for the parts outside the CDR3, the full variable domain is SQTIHQWPATLVQPVGSPLSLECTVEGTSNPNLYWYRQAAGRGLQLLFYSVGIGQISSEVPQNLSASRPQDRQFILSSKKLLLSDSGFYLCAWSKGMNSPLHFGNGTRLTVT.

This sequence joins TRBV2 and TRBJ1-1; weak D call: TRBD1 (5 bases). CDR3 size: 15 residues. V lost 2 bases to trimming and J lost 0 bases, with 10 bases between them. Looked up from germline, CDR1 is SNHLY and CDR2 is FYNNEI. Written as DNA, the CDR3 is TGTGCCAGCAGTGAAAACGCAGGGCTGAACACTGAAGCTTTCTTT. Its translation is CASSENAGLNTEAFF.